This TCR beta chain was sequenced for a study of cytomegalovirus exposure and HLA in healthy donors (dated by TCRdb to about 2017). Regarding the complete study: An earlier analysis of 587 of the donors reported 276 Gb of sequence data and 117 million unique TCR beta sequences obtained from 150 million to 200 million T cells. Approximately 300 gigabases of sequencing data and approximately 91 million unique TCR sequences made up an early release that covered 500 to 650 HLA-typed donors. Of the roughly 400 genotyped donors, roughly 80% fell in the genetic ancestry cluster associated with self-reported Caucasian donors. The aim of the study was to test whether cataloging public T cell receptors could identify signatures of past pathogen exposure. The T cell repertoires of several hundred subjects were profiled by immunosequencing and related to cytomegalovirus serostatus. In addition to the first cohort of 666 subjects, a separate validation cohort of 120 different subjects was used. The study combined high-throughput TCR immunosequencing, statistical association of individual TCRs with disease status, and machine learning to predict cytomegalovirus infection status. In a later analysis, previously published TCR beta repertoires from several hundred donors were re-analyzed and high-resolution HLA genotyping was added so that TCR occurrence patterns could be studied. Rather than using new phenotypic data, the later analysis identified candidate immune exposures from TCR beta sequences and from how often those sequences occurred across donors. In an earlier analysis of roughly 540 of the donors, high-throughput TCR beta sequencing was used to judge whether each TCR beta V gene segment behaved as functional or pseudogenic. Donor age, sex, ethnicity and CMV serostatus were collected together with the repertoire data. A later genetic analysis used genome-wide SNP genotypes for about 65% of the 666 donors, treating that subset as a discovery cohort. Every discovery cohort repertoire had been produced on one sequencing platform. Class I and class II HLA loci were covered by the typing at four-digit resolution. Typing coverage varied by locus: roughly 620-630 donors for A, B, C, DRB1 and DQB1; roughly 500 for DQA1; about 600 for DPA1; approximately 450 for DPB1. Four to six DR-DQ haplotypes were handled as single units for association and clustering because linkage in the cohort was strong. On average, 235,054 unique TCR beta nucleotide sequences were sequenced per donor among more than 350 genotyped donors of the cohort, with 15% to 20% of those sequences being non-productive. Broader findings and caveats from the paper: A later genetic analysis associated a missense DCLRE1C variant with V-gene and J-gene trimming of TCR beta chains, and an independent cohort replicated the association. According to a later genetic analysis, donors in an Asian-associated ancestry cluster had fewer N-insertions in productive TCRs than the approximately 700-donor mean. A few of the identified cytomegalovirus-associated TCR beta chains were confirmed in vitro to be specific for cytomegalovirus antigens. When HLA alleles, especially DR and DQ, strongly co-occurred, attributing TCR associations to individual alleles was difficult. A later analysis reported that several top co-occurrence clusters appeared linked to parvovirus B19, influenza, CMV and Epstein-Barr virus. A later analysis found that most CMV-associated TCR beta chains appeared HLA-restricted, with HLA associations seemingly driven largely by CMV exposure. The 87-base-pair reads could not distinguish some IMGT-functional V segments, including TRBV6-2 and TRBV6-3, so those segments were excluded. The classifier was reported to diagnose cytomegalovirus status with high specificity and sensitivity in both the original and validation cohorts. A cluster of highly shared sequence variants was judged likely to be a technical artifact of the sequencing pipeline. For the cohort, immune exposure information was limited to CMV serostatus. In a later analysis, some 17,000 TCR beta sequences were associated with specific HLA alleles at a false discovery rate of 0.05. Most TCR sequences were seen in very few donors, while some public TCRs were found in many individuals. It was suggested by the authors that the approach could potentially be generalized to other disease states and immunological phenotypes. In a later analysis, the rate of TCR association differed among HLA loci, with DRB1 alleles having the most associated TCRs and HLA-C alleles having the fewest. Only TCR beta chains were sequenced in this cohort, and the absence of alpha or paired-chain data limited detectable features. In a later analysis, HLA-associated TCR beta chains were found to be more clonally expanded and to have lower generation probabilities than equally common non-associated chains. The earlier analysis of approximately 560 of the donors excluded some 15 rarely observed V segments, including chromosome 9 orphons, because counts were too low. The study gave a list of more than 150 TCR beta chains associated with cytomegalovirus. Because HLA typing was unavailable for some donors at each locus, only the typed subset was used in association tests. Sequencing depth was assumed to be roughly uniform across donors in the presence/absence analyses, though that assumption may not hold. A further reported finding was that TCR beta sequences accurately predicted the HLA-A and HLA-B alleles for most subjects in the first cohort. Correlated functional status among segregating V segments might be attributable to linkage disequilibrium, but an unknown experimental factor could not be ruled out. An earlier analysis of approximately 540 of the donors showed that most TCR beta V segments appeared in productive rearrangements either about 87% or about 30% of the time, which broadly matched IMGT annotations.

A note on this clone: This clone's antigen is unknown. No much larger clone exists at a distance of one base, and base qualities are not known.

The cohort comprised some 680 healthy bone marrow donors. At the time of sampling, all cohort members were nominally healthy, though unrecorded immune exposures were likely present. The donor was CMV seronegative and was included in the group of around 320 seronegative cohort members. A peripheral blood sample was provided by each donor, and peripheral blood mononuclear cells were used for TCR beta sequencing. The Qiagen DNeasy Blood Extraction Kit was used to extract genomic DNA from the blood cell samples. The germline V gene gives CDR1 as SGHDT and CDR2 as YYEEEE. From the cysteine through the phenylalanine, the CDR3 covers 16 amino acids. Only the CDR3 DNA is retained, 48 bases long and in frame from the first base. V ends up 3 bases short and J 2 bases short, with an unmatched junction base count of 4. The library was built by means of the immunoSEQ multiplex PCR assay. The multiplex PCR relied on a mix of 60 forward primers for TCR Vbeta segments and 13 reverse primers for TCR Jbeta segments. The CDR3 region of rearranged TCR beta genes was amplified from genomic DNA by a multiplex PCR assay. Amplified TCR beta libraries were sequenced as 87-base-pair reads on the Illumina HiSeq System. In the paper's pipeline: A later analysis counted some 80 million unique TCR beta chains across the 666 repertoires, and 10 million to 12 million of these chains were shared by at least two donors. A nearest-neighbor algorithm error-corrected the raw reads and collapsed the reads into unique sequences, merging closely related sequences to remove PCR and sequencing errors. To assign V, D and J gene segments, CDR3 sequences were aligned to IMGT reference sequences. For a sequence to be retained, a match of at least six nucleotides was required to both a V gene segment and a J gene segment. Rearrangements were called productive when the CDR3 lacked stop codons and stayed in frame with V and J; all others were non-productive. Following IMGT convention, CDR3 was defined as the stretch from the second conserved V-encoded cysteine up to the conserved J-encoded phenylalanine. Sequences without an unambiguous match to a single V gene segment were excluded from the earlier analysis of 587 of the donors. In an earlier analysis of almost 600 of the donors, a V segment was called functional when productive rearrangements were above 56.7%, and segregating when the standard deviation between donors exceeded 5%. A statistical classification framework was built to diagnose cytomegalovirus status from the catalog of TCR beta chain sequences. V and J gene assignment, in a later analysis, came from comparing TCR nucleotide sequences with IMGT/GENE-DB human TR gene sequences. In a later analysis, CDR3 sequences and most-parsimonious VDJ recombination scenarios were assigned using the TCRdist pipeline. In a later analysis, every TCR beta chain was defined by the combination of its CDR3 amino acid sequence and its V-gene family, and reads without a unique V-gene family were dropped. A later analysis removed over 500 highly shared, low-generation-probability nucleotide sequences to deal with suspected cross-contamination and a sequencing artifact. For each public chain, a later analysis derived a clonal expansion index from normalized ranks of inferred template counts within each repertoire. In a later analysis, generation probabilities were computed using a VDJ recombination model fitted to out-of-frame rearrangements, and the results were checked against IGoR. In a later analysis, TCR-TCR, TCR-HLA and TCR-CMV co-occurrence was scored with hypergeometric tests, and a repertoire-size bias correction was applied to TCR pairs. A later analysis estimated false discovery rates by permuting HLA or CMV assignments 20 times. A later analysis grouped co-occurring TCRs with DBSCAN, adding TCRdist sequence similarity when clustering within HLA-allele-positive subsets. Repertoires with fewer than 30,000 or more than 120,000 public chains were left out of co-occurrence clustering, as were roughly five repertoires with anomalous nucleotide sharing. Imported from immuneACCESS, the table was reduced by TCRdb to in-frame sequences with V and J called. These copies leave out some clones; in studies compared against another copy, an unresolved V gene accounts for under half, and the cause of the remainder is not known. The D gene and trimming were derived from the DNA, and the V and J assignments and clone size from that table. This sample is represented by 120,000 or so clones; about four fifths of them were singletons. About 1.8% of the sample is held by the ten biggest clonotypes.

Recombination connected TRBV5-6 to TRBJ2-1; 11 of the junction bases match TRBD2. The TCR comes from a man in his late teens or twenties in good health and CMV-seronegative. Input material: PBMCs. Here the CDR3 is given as CASSSPTSGAYNEQFF. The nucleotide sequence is TGTGCCAGCAGCTCCCCGACTAGCGGGGCCTACAATGAGCAGTTCTTC.